The 8 T cell receptor beta chains listed next were all sequenced from one sample in a study of T cells after yellow fever vaccination. TCRdb re-called the 5' RACE reads through MiXCR, storing one row per CDR3 protein. Seen here are under 150,000 distinct CDR3 sequences, roughly 8% observed once, and the top ten hold 0.73%. This specimen consisted of CD4+ T cells sorted from PBMCs, obtained 5 days after the yellow fever booster vaccination. All receptors come from a man aged 25-45 years who received the YFV17D yellow fever vaccine.

This clonotype was counted once. A read error may explain this, as a much larger clone is one base away. The chain uses TRBV11-3 and TRBJ2-7; no definite D call. The length of the CDR3 is 15 residues. CDR1 is SGHNT and CDR2 is YENEEA in the germline V gene. V was clipped by 1 base and J by 0 bases, with 10 bases between them. CDR3 nucleotide sequence: TGTGCCAGCAGCTTAGGCCTACCCAGCTCCTACGAGCAGTACTTC. Amino acids: CASSLGLPSSYEQYF.

This clonotype showed up many times. At one end the junction does not follow the germline gene, possibly because of a read error. This sequence joins TRBV6-2 or TRBV6-3 and TRBJ2-1, with 7 bases matching TRBD1. Germline loops: CDR1 MNHEY, CDR2 SVGEGT. This CDR3 comprises 13 residues. As DNA, the CDR3 is TGTGCCAGCTGGAATCGGGACAGCAGAAACACGATCTTC. Translating it yields CASWNRDSRNTIF.

This clonotype was seen many times. The chain is built from TRBV5-1 and TRBJ2-2; 7 bases fit TRBD2. In germline, CDR1 is SGHRS, CDR2 YFSETQ. Trimming took 0 bases from V and 7 from J; bases not matched to a gene: 9. This CDR3 comprises 16 residues. CDR3: CASSLGHSGIGGELFF. The CDR3 DNA reads as TGCGCCAGCAGCTTGGGACACAGCGGGATTGGCGGGGAGCTGTTTTTT.

This clonotype was recorded a few times. The genes are TRBV12-3 or TRBV12-4 and TRBJ1-3; no definite D call. The germline V and J ends were trimmed by 6 bases and 2 bases, with 14 bases remaining between them. The CDR3 has 15 residues. For the CDR3, the DNA is TGTGCCAGCAGGGACCGGACTGATGCTGGAAACACCATATATTTT. Its protein is CASRDRTDAGNTIYF.

This clonotype was detected ten times or more. The chain links TRBV20-1 to TRBJ2-7, with 11 bases identical to TRBD2. The V gene end was trimmed by 5 bases and the J gene end by 6 bases; junction bases not matched to a gene: 12. The CDR3 runs 15 residues. CDR1 and CDR2 (germline): DFQATT, SNEGSKA (reference sequence). The DNA for the CDR3 is TGCAGTGCTGCTACGACTAGCGGGATGTCGGGCGAGCAGTACTTC. Translated: CSAATTSGMSGEQYF.

On this clonotype itself: This could be a read error, since a much larger clone is one nucleotide away. This chain connects TRBV5-6 to TRBJ2-3, with 9 bases aligning to TRBD2. The CDR3 covers 18 residues. The germline V gene encodes CDR1 SGHDT and CDR2 YYEEEE. This CDR3 is CARSLYGKTSGGTDTQYF. CDR3 DNA sequence: TGTGCCCGCAGCTTGTATGGCAAGACTAGCGGAGGCACAGATACGCAGTATTTT.

Many counts were recorded for this clonotype. This chain joins TRBV12-3 or TRBV12-4 and TRBJ1-1; no reliable D call. Deletions cut 3 bases from V and 5 bases from J, with 10 bases between. CDR3 length equals 13 residues. The CDR3 DNA reads TGTGCCAGCAGTTTTGGTATTGGGACTGAAGCTTTCTTT. It is translated as CASSFGIGTEAFF.

This clonotype appeared a few times. The V call is TRBV12-3 or TRBV12-4, the J call TRBJ2-6; a possible D gene is TRBD1 (6 bases). The CDR3 runs 19 residues. V was pared by 1 base and J by 0 bases, with 16 bases between. This CDR3 is CASSLGGAGVGSGANVLTF. DNA for the CDR3: TGTGCCAGCAGTTTAGGGGGTGCAGGGGTGGGCTCTGGGGCCAACGTCCTGACTTTC.